This TCR beta chain was retrieved from a study of human T cells and chemical hapten exposure. Time point denoted: patch test 3, about 24 weeks after DPC sensitization. Treatment of the sample: therapeutic diphenylcyclopropenone sensitization with weekly scalp DPC. TCRdb analysed the RACE reads with MiXCR anew, one entry per CDR3 protein. This table has under 200,000 distinct CDR3 sequences, 28% appearing once. Germline CDR1 SQVTM, CDR2 ANQGSEA. Trimming at V came to 5 bases and at J to 5 bases, leaving 5 bases not matched to a gene. The CDR3 length is 13 residues. This clonotype was recorded a few times.

The sample was whole blood, taken in connection with sensitization to the hapten diphenylcyclopropenone (DPC). The TCR sequence derives from a woman aged 18-35 years with alopecia areata. Some clones in this sample may be carry-over from other donors' samples. The chain has TRBV29-1 and TRBJ1-5; 8 nucleotides agree with TRBD1. Here the CDR3 DNA reads TGCAGCGTTTCAGACAGGGGCGATCAGCCCCAGCATTTT. Protein sequence: CSVSDRGDQPQHF.